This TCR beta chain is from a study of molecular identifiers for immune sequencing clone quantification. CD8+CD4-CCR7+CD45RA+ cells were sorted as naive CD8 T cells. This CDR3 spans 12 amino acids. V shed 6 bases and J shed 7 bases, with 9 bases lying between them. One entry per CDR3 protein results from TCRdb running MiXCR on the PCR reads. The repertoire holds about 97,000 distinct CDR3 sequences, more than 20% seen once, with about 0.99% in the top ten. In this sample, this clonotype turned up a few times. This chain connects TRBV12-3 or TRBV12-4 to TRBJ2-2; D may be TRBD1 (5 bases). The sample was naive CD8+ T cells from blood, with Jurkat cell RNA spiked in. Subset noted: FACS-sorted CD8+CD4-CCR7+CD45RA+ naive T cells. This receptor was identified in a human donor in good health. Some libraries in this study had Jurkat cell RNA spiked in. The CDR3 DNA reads TGTGCCAGCAGCTCAGGGTTCGGGGAGCTGTTTTTT. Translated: CASSSGFGELFF.